This TCR beta chain was recovered during a study of cytomegalovirus exposure and HLA in healthy donors. The CDR3 sequence is 18 residues long. Germline V gene lookup returns CDR1 MDHEN and CDR2 SYDVKM. J was trimmed by 2 bases and V by 6 bases; bases with no gene match: 13. TCRdb keeps only in-frame clones here, not all; method: immunoSEQ multiplex PCR. The table shows 92,000 or so clones, with roughly 96% occurring only once. The J gene is TRBJ2-7, the V gene TRBV28, with 13 bases fitting TRBD2. The sample taken for sequencing was PBMCs. This TCR came from a man younger than 35 in good health and CMV-seronegative. Written as DNA, the CDR3 is TGTGCCAGCAGCCCCACTAGCGGGAGGGCCTCTCTTCCCTACGAGCAGTACTTC. Its protein product is CASSPTSGRASLPYEQYF. The complete variable domain, with remaining parts taken from reference TRBV28 and TRBJ2-7, reads DVKVTQSSRYLVKRTGEKVFLECVQDMDHENMFWYRQDPGLGLRLIYFSYDVKMKEKGDIPEGYSVSREKKERFSLILESASTNQTSMYLCASSPTSGRASLPYEQYFGPGTRLTVT.